This T cell receptor (beta chain) was observed in a study of cytomegalovirus exposure and HLA in healthy donors. Overall study context: The platform used for the 120 validation repertoires matched that of the 600 to 800 first-cohort repertoires, a later analysis reported.

Germline V gene lookup returns CDR1 SGDLS and CDR2 YYNGEE. CDR3 size: 16 residues. V was clipped by 4 bases and J by 7 bases, with 21 bases between them. TCRdb's copy holds only in-frame clones and misses some; the assay was immunoSEQ multiplex PCR. Of 120,000 or so clones detected, about 88% appear once; the ten largest clones hold 1.2% to 1.5%. The donors were in the roughly 130-subject validation cohort; that cohort was separate from the approximately 730-subject first cohort. General study results and limits: According to the study, roughly 160 TCR beta chains were cytomegalovirus-associated.

A note on this clone: What it binds is not known.

The gene calls are TRBV9 and TRBJ2-1; D may be TRBD2 (6 bases). This sequence was found in a man younger than 40 in good health and CMV-seronegative. The material sequenced was PBMCs. CDR3 sequence reads: CASSLGSGVSGNEQFF. CDR3 DNA: TGTGCCAGCAGCCTTGGGTCGGGAGTATCTGGGAATGAGCAGTTCTTC.